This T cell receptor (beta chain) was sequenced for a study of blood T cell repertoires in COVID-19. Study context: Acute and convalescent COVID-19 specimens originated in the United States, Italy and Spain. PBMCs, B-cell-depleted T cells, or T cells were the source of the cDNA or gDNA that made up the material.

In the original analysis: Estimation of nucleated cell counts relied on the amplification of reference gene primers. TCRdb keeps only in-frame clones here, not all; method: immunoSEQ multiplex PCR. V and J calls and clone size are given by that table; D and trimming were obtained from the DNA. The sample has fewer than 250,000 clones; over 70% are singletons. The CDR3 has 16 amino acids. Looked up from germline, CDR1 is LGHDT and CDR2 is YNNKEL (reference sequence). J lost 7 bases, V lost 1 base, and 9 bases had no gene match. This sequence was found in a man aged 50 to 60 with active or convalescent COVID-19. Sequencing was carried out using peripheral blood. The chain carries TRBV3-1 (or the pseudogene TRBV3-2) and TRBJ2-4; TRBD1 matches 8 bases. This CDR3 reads CASSQVGQGALNIQYF. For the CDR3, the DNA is TGTGCCAGCAGCCAAGTAGGGCAGGGGGCTCTGAACATTCAGTACTTC.